This entry describes one TCR beta chain. The clone's antigen remains unknown. No base-level quality is on record; no much larger clone is a single base apart. The CDR3 regions of human TCRbeta chains were subjected to immunosequencing. Processing in the source paper ran as follows. TCRs in the repertoires were compared against a reference library of SARS-CoV-2-specific TCRs that had been generated with the MIRA antigen-specificity platform. Breadth meant the fraction of unique TCRs that were SARS-CoV-2-associated, whereas depth meant the fraction of total T cells that were SARS-CoV-2-associated. Each spike-specific TCR was assigned to its reactive spike region and to a CD4 or CD8 class using the MIRA data. Log10-transformed breadth and depth values were compared by one-way ANOVA with Sidak's multiple comparisons tests. Imported from immuneACCESS, the table was reduced by TCRdb to in-frame sequences with V and J called. These copies leave out some clones; in studies compared against another copy, an unresolved V gene accounts for under half, and the cause of the remainder is not known. Clonal size and the V and J genes are those of that table, whereas D and trimming came from the DNA. Across this sample there are around 160,000 clones, with around 90% seen only once. 4% to 6% of the sample is in the top ten clones.

Sequences MNHEY (CDR1) and SVGAGI (CDR2) are obtained from the germline V gene. V gives up 2 bases and J gives up 8 bases, and the segment between their germline ends measures 12 bases. The CDR3 has 13 amino acids, counting the end cysteine and phenylalanine. The CDR3 DNA has 39 bases and is translated from base 1. What this sample's time point label stands for: baseline before first vaccination. Vaccinee samples came from UK trials COV001 and COV002, including a single-blind randomized controlled phase 2/3 trial of AZD1222 (ChAdOx1 nCoV-19) in healthy adults. For TCRbeta chain sequencing, PBMC samples were collected from trial participants at day 0 and at day 28 after the second dose. These data come from a study of T cell responses to AZD1222 COVID-19 vaccine (dated by TCRdb to the early 2020s). About the investigation overall: AZD1222 recipients whose second dose came at about 4 weeks and those whose second dose came at about 12 weeks were combined into one group, since spike-specific TCR depth and breadth did not differ between the two schedules. Trial participants were enrolled by age into 18-55, 56-69 and 70-plus year subgroups, with about 150, 28 and 57 TCR-sequenced participants respectively. TCR sequencing was performed for about 240 trial participants, of whom about 200 were given two doses of AZD1222 and some 25 were given two doses of MenACWY control vaccine.

The investigation overall reported the following: Because no day 14 peak-response samples were available, the repertoires could be characterized only after the peak T cell response. A significant rise in spike-specific TCR breadth and depth was observed after two AZD1222 doses relative to day 0 and relative to MenACWY recipients. The whole spike protein was spanned by vaccine-associated CD4 TCRs, and dominant responses were seen in regions 160-218 and 743-854. The 56-69-year group was small, and its depth increase did not reach significance, likely because of low power. Reportedly, close to half of the unique spike-specific TCRs recognized epitopes lying outside the regions that are mutated in the B.1.351 and B.1.1.7 variants. Most participants were white British and females outnumbered males, and the authors suggested that clonal diversity may have been underestimated. Conclusions about previously exposed vaccinees are limited, since just 5 to 7 AZD1222 recipients were seropositive for SARS-CoV-2 at baseline.

This receptor was taken from an adult in good health. The receptor chain draws on TRBV6-5 and TRBJ1-2; there is no confident call for the D gene. The material was peripheral blood, obtained on day 0 of AZD1222 vaccination. The CDR3 in this case is CASSYGQSAGYTF. The sequence in DNA is TGTGCCAGCAGTTACGGCCAGTCAGCGGGCTACACCTTC.